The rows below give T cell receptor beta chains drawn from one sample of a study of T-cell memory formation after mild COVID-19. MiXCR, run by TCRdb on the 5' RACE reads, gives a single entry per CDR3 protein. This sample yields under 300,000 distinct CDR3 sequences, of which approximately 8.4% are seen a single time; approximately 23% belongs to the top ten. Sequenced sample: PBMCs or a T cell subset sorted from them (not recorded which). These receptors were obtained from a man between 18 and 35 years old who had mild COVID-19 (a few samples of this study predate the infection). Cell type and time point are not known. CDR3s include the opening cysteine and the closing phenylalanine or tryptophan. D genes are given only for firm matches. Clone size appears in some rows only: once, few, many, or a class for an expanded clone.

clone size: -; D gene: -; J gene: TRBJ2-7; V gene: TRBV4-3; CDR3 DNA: TGCGCCAGCAGCCCCGGACTGGGGGAATACGAGCAGTACTTC; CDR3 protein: CASSPGLGEYEQYF
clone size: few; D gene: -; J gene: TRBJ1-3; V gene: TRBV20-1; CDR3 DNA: TGCAGTGTCCAGACGTCTGGAAACACCATATATTTT; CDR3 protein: CSVQTSGNTIYF
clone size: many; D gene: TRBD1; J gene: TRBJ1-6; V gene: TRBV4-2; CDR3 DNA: TGTGCCAGCAGCCAGGTACGGGTTGGGACAGGCTATTCACCCCTCCACTTT; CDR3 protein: CASSQVRVGTGYSPLHF
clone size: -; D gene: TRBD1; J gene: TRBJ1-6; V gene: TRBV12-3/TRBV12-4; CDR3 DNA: TGTGCCAGCAGTTTCAGGACAGGGGACTCACCCCTCCACTTT; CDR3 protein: CASSFRTGDSPLHF
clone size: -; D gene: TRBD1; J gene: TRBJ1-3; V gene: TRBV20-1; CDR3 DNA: TGCAGTGCGATGCAGGGGGCGGTTGGAAACACCATATATTTT; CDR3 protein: CSAMQGAVGNTIYF
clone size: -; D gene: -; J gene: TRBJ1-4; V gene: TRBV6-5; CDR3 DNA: TGTGCCAGCAGAGACTTCAAGGGTGGTGAAAAACTGTTTTTT; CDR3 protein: CASRDFKGGEKLFF
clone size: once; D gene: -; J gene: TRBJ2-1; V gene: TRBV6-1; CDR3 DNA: TGTGCCAGCAGTGAACTAGATCGAAATTGGGGCTCCTACAATGAGCAGTTCTTC; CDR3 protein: CASSELDRNWGSYNEQFF
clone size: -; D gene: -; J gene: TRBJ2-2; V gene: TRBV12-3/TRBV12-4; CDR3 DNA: TGTGCCAGCAGTTTAGCGCCTGTCACCGGGGAGCTGTTTTTT; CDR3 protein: CASSLAPVTGELFF
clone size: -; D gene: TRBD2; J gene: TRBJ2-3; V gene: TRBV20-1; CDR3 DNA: TGCAGTGCTGAAGAGGTCAGCGGGGGGCGCACAGATACGCAGTATTTT; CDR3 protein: CSAEEVSGGRTDTQYF
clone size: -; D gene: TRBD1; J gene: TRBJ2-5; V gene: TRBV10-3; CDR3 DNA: TGTGCCATCAGCGTCGGGACAGACCTCCAAGAGACCCAGTACTTC; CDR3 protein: CAISVGTDLQETQYF
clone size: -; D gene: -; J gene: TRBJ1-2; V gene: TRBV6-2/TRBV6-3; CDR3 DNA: TGTGCCAGCAGTAGCCGTGGTTCGCTTGGCTACACCTTC; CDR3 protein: CASSSRGSLGYTF
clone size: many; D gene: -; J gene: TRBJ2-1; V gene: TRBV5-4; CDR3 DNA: TGTGCCAGCAGCCGGAGGCGGCTAGTGGTAGACAATGAGCAGTTCTTC; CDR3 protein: CASSRRRLVVDNEQFF
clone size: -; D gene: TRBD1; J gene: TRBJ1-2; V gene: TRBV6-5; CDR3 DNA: TGTTCCACCAAGACAGGGCCCAACTATGGCTACACCTTC; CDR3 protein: CSTKTGPNYGYTF
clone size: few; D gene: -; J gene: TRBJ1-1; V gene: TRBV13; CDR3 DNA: TGTGCCAGCAGCTTAGTACCACGGACGGCGAACACTGAAGCTTTCTTT; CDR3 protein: CASSLVPRTANTEAFF
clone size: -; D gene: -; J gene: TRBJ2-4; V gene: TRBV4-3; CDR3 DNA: TGCGCCAGCAGCCAAGATTGGGGAGTCAAAAACATTCAGTACTTC; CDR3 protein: CASSQDWGVKNIQYF
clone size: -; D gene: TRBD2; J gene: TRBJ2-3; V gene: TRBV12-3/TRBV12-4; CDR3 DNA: TGTGCCAGCAGTTCCCTTAGCGGGGGGACCACAGATACGCAGTATTTT; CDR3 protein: CASSSLSGGTTDTQYF
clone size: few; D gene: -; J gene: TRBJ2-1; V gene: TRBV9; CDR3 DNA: TGTGCCAGCAGCGTAGATCCGGTTTACAATGAGCAGTTCTTC; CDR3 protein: CASSVDPVYNEQFF
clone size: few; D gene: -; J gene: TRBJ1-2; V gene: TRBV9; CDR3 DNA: TGTGCCAGCAGCGTAGAGGTCAGGGGAGACTATGGCTACACCTTC; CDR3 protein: CASSVEVRGDYGYTF
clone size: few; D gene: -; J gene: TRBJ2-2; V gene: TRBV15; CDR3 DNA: TGTGCCACCAGCACCGATTCGGGTAACACCGGGGAGCTGTTTTTT; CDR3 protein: CATSTDSGNTGELFF
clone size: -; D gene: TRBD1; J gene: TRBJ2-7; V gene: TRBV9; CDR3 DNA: TGTGCCAGCAGCCCTAACAGGGGGAACGAGCAGTACTTC; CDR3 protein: CASSPNRGNEQYF
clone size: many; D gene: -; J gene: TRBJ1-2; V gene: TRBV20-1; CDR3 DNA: TGCAGTGCTAGAGGGACAGAAACAAACTATGGCTACACCTTC; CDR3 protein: CSARGTETNYGYTF
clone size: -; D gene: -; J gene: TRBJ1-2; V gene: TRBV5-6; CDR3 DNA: TGTGCCAGCAGCTCCGTGATGAACTATGGCTACACCTTC; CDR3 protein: CASSSVMNYGYTF
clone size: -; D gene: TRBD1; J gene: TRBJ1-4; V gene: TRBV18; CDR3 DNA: TGTGCCAGCTCCCGGCAGGGGGTACACGAAAAACTGTTTTTT; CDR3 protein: CASSRQGVHEKLFF
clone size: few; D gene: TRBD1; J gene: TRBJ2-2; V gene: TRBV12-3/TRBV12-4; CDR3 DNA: TGTGCCGGAGGGACAGGGTTGAACACCGGGGAGCTGTTTTTT; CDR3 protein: CAGGTGLNTGELFF
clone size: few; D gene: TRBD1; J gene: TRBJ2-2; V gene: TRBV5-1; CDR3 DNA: TGCGCCAGCAGCTTTTCCAGTGGACAGGGATACACCGGGGAGCTGTTTTTT; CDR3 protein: CASSFSSGQGYTGELFF
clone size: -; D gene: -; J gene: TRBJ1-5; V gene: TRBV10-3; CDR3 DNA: TGTGCCATCGGGGATAGTTATCAGCCCCAGCATTTT; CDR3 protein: CAIGDSYQPQHF
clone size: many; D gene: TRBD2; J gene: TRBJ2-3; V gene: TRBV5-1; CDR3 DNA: TGCGCCAGCAGAACTAGCGGCGCTAGCACAGATACGCAGTATTTT; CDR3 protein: CASRTSGASTDTQYF
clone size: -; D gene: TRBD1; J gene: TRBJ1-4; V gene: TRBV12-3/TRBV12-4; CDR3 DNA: TGTGCCAGCAGTTCCGGGACAGGGGGCGCGGGTGAAAAACTGTTTTTT; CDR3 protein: CASSSGTGGAGEKLFF
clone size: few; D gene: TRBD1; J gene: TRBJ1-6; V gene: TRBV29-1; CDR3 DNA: TGCAGCGTTGCGACAGGGATGAATTCACCCCTCCACTTT; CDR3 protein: CSVATGMNSPLHF
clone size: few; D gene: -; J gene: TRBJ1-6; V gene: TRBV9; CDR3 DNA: TGTGCCAGCAGCGTAGACCCCACGAGCTCCTATAATTCACCCCTCCACTTT; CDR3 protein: CASSVDPTSSYNSPLHF
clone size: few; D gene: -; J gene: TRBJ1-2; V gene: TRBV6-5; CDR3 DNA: TGTGCCAGCAGTTTTGGGCAGGGGTATAGTGATGGCTACACCTTC; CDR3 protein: CASSFGQGYSDGYTF
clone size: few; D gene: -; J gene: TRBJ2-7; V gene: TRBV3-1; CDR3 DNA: TGTGCCAGCAGCAGTCACCGGGGGACCTACGAGCAGTACTTC; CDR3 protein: CASSSHRGTYEQYF
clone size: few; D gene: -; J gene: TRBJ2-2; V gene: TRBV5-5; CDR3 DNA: TGTGCCAGCAGCTTGGGGGCAGACAACACCGGGGAGCTGTTTTTT; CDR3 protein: CASSLGADNTGELFF
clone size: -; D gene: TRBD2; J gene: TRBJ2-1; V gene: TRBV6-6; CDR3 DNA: TGTGCCAGTGGGGCAGCGGGAGGATACAATGAGCAGTTCTTC; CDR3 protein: CASGAAGGYNEQFF
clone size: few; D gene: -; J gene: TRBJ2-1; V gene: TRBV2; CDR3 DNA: TGTGCCAGCAGTTGGGACATGAGCTCCTACAATGAGCAGTTCTTC; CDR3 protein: CASSWDMSSYNEQFF
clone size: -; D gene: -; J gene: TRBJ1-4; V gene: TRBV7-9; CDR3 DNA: TGTGCCAGCAGCTTACAGACCGGTAATGAAAAACTGTTTTTT; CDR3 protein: CASSLQTGNEKLFF
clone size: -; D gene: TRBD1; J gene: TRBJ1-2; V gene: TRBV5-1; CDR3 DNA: TGCGCCAGCAGCCCTACCCCGGACAGGGGTAACTATGGCTACACCTTC; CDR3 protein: CASSPTPDRGNYGYTF
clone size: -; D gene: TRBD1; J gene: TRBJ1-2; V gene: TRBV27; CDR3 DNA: TGTGCCAGCAGTTTAACAGGGGTCTATGGCTACACCTTC; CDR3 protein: CASSLTGVYGYTF
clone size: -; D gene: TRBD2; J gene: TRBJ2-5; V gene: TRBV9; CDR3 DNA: TGTGCCAGCAGCCGAGGACTAGTTGAGACCCAGTACTTC; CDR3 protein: CASSRGLVETQYF
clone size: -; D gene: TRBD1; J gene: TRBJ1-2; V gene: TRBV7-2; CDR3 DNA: TGTGCCAGCAGCTTATACGGGACAGGGGGCCTCTTTAACTATGGCTACACCTTC; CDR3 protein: CASSLYGTGGLFNYGYTF
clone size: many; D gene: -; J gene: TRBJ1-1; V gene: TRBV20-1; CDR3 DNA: TGCAGTGCTAGTATGGACGGAACGAACACTGAAGCTTTCTTT; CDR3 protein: CSASMDGTNTEAFF
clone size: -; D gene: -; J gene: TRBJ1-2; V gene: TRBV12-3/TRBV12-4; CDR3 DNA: TGTGCCAGCAGTGGGGGGTCCGACTATGGCTACACCTTC; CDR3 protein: CASSGGSDYGYTF
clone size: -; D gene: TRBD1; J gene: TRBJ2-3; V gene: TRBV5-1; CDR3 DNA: TGCGCCAGCAGCCCTTGGACAGGAACAGATACGCAGTATTTT; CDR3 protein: CASSPWTGTDTQYF